This TCR beta chain was found in a study of T cells after somatic rescue of genetic block. Assay: immunoSEQ multiplex PCR; the TCRdb copy retains only in-frame clones and omits some. Altogether around 67,000 clones are present, about 90% being singletons, with the ten largest covering around 3%. Germline-derived CDR1 and CDR2 are MDHEN and SYDVKM. V lost 2 bases and J lost 4, with 8 bases in between. The CDR3 contains 13 residues. V usage is TRBV28 and J usage is TRBJ1-2; no clear D gene. Material: peripheral blood mononuclear cells (PBMCs). The source is a man aged 40-49 years. DNA for the CDR3: TGTGCCAGCAGTTTAAACCGAATCTATGGCTACACCTTC. This sequence encodes CASSLNRIYGYTF.